This T cell receptor (beta chain) is drawn from a study of patients and donors after allogeneic stem cell transplantation. The length of the CDR3 is 14 residues. Germline V CDR1 and CDR2: SGHRS, YFSETQ. The table lists this clonotype with many counts. A junction boundary mismatches the germline segment, possibly from a read error. TCRdb called the RT-PCR reads again in MiXCR, with one record for every CDR3 protein. The table lists roughly 940,000 distinct CDR3 sequences, more than 15% of them singletons. Input material: blood, either unsorted or a sorted T cell fraction (not recorded which). The rearrangement uses TRBV5-1 and TRBJ2-2; D uncertain. The TCR was taken from a human donor who was either an allogeneic HSCT recipient or a stem cell or donor lymphocyte infusion donor (not recorded which). It is not recorded whose cells these are; they may come from a transplant donor. The CDR3 loop is CASSLRPNTGELFF. The DNA for the CDR3 is TGTGCCAGCAGTCTCCGACCCAACACCGGGGAGCTGTTTTTT.